This record looks at one T cell receptor (beta chain) sequence and its context. Its antigen is as yet unknown. With 4 bases removed from V and 5 bases from J, the gap between germline ends came to 19 bases. Germline values: CDR1 GTSNPN, CDR2 SVGIG (reference sequence). The CDR3 is 15 amino acids. The sample belongs to a study of cytomegalovirus exposure and HLA in healthy donors. Overall study findings and caveats: TRBV6-2, TRBV6-3 and some other V segments were excluded as indistinguishable. Some TCR beta chains (roughly 160 of them) were listed as cytomegalovirus-associated.

The PCR made use of 60 Vbeta and 13 Jbeta primers. How the authors handled the data: The count from a later analysis was about 80 million unique TCR beta chains, around 11 million of them shared. Here immunoSEQ multiplex PCR was the method, and the copy in TCRdb shows in-frame clones only, minus some. V and J calls and clone size are copied from that table; D and trimming were computed from the DNA. The sample records 100,000 to 150,000 clones, more than 65% being singletons. This TCR was sampled from a middle-aged woman in good health and CMV-seropositive. V is TRBV30 and J is TRBJ2-3, with TRBD2 as a possible D gene (6 bases). The sequencing input was PBMCs. The CDR3 region is CAWKPPGGAGDTQYF. The CDR3, as DNA: TGTGCCTGGAAACCCCCCGGGGGAGCGGGAGATACGCAGTATTTT.